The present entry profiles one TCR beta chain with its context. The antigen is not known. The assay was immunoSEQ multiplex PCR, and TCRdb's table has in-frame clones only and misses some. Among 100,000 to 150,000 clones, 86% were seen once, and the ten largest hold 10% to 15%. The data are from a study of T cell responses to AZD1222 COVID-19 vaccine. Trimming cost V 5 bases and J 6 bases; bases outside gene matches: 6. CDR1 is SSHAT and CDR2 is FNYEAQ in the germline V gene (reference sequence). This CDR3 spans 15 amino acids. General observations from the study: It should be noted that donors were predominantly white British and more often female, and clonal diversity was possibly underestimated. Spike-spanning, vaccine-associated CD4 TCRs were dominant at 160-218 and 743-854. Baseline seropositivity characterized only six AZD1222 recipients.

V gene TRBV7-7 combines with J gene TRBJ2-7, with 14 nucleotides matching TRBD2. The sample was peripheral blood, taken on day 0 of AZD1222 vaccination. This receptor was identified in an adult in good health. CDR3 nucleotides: TGTGCCAGCAGCGAGGGACTAGCGGGAGTTGGCGAGCAGTACTTC. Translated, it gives CASSEGLAGVGEQYF.